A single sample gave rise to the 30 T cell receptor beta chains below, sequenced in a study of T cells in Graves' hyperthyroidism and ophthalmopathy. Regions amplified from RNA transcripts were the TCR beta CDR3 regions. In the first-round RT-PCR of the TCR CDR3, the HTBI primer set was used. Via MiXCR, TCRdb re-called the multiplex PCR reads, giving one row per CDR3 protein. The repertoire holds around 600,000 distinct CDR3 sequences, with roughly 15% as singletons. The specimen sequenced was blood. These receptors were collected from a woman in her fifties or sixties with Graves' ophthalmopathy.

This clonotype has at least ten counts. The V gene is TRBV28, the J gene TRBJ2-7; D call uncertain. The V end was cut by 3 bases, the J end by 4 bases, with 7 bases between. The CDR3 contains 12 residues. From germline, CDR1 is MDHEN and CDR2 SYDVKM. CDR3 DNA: TGTGCCAGCAGTTTCATAGGGTACGAGCAGTACTTC. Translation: CASSFIGYEQYF.

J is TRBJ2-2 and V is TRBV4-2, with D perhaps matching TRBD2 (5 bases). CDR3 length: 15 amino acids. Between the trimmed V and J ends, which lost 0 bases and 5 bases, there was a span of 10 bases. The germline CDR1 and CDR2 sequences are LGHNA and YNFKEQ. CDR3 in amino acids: CASSQERRSTGELFF. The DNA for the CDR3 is TGTGCCAGCAGCCAAGAAAGGAGGTCGACCGGGGAGCTGTTTTTT.

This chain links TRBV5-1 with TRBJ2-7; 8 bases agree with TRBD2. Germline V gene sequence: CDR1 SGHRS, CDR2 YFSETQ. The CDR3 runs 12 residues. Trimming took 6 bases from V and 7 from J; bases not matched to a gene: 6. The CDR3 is CASTPGGVEQYF. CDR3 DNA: TGCGCCAGCACCCCCGGGGGGGTTGAGCAGTACTTC.

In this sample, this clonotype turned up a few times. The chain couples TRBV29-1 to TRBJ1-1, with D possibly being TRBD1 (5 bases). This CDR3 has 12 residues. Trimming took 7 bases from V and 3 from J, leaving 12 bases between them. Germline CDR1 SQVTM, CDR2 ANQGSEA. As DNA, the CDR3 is TGCAGCGCGACGGACACATACACTGAAGCTTTCTTT. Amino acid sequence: CSATDTYTEAFF. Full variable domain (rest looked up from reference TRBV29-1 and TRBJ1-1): SAVISQKPSRDICQRGTSLTIQCQVDSQVTMMFWYRQQPGQSLTLIATANQGSEATYESGFVIDKFPISRPNLTFSTLTVSNMSPEDSSIYLCSATDTYTEAFFGQGTRLTVV.

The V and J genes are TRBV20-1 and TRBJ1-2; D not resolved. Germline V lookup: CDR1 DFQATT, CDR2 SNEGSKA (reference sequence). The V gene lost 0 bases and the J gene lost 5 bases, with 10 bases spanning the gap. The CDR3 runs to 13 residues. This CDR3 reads CSARDLLGYGYTF. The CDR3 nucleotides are TGCAGTGCTAGAGATTTGTTGGGTTATGGCTACACCTTC.

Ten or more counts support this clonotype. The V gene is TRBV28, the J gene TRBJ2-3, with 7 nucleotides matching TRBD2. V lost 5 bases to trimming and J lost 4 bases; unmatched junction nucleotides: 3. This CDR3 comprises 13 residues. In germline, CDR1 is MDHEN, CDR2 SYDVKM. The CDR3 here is CASSLGLADTQYF. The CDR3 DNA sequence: TGTGCCAGCAGTCTTGGACTAGCAGATACGCAGTATTTT.

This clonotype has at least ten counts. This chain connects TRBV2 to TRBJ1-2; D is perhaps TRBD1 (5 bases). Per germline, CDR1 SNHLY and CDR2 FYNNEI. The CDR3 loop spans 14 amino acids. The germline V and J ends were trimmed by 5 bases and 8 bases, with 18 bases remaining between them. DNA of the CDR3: TGTGCCAGCAGTCTCCGGGGCTTAGCAGGGGGCTACACCTTC. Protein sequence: CASSLRGLAGGYTF.

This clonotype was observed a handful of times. The CDR3 region has the DNA TGTGCCAGCAGCCAAGATCGCCTACTTCCGGGACTAGCGGGAGGTACTGGGGCCAACGTCCTGACTTTC. Its translation: CASSQDRLLPGLAGGTGANVLTF. This chain connects TRBV4-2 to TRBJ2-6; TRBD2 matches 15 bases. V lost 0 bases and J lost 2; bases outside the gene matches: 14. The germline gives CDR1 LGHNA, CDR2 YNFKEQ. The CDR3 spans 23 residues.

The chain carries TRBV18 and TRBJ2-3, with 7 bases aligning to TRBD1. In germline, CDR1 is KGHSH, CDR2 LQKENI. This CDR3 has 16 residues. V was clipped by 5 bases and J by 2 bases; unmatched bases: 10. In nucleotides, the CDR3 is TGTGCCAGCTCATTTGAACAGGGGAGTATCACAGATACGCAGTATTTT. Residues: CASSFEQGSITDTQYF.

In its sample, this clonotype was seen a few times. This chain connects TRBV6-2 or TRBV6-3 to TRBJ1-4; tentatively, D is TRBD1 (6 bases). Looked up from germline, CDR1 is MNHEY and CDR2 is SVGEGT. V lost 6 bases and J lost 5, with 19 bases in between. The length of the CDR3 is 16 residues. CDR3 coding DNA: TGTGCCAGCAGCTATCCCACACAGGGATTCAATGAAAAACTGTTTTTT. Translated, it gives CASSYPTQGFNEKLFF.

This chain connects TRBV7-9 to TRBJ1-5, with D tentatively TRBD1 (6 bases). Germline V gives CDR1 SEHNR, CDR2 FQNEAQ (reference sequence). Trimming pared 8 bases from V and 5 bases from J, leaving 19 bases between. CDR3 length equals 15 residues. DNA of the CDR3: TGTGCCAGCCAGGACAGCCAACGGCGAGATCAGCCCCAGCATTTT. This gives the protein CASQDSQRRDQPQHF.

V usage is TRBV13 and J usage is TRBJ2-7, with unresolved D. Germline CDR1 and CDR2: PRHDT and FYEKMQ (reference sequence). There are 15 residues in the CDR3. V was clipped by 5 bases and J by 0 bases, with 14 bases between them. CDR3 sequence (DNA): TGTGCCAGCAGCCGTGTGGGGTGGGGCTCCTACGAGCAGTACTTC. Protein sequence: CASSRVGWGSYEQYF.

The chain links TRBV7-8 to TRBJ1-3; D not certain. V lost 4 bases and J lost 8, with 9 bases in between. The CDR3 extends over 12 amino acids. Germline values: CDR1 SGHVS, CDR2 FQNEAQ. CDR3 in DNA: TGTGCCAGCAGCTCCCCAGCGGACACCATATATTTT. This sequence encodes CASSSPADTIYF.

Here the CDR3 reads CASRTAGWWDKQFF. The CDR3 DNA reads TGTGCCAGCAGGACGGCGGGGTGGTGGGATAAGCAGTTCTTC. This sequence joins TRBV6-1 and TRBJ2-1; TRBD2 might be the D (6 bases). CDR3 length equals 14 residues. Germline V CDR1 and CDR2: MNHNS, SASEGT. Trimming stripped 6 bases from V and 11 bases from J, with 20 bases between.

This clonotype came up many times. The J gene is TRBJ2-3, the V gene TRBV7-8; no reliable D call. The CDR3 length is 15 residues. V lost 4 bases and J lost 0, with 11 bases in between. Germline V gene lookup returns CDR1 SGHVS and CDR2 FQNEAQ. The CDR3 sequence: CASSSGVTSTDTQYF. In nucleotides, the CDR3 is TGTGCCAGCAGCTCAGGAGTTACGAGCACAGATACGCAGTATTTT.

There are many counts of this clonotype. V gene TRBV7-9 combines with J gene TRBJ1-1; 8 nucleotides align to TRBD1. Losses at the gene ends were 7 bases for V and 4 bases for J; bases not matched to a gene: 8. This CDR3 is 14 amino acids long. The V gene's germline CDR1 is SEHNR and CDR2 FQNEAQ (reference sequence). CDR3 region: CASNSGGAGTEAFF. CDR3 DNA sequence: TGTGCCAGCAACTCAGGGGGCGCCGGCACTGAAGCTTTCTTT.

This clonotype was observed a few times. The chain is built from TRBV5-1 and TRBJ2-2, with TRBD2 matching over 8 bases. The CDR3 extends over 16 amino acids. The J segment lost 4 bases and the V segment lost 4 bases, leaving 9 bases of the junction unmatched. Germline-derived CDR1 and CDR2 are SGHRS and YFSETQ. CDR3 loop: CASSREAGVSTGELFF. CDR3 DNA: TGCGCCAGCAGCCGCGAAGCGGGGGTCAGCACCGGGGAGCTGTTTTTT.

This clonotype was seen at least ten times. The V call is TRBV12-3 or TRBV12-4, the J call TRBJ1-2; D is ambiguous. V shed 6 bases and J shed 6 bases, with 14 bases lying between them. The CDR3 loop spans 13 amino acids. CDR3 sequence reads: CASRRGMADGYTF. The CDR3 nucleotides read TGTGCCAGCAGACGCGGGATGGCGGATGGCTACACCTTC.

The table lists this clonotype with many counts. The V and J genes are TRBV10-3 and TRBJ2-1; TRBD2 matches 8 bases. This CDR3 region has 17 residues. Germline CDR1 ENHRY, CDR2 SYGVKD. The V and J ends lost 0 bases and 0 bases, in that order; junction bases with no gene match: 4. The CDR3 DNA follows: TGTGCCATCAGTGAGTCTAGCGGGAACCCCTCCTACAATGAGCAGTTCTTC. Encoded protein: CAISESSGNPSYNEQFF.

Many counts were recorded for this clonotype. CDR3: CASSPSRTGAYGYTF. The CDR3 DNA sequence: TGTGCCAGCAGCCCGTCCCGGACAGGGGCCTATGGCTACACCTTC. The genes are TRBV7-8 and TRBJ1-2; 9 nucleotides align to TRBD1. The ends lost 5 bases at V and 4 bases at J; junction bases unmatched: 8. The CDR3 runs to 15 residues. Germline CDR1 reads SGHVS; CDR2 reads FQNEAQ. Using reference TRBV7-8 and TRBJ1-2 for the parts outside the CDR3, the full variable domain is GAGVSQSPRYKVAKRGQDVALRCDPISGHVSLFWYQQALGQGPEFLTYFQNEAQLDKSGLPSDRFFAERPEGSVSTLKIQRTQQEDSAVYLCASSPSRTGAYGYTFGSGTRLTVV.

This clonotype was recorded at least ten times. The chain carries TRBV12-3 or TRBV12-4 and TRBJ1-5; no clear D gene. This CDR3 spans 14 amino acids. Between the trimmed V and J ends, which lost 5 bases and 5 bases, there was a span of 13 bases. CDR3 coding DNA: TGTGCCAGCAGTCCACAAGTTGGCGATCAGCCCCAGCATTTT. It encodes CASSPQVGDQPQHF.

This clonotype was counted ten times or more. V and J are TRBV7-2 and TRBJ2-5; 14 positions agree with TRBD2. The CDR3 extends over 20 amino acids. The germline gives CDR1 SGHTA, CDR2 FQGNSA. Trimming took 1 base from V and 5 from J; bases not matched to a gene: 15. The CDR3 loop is CASSLGPGLAGVIGGETQYF. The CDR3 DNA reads TGTGCCAGCAGCTTAGGGCCGGGACTAGCGGGAGTAATAGGTGGGGAGACCCAGTACTTC.

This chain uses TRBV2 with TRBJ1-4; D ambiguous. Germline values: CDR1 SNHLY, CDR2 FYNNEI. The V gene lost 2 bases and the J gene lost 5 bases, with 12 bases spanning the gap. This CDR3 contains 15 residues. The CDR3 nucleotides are TGTGCCAGCAGTGAATCGGGATGGGGAAATGAAAAACTGTTTTTT. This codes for CASSESGWGNEKLFF. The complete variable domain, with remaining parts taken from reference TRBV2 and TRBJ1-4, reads EPEVTQTPSHQVTQMGQEVILRCVPISNHLYFYWYRQILGQKVEFLVSFYNNEISEKSEIFDDQFSVERPDGSNFTLKIRSTKLEDSAMYFCASSESGWGNEKLFFGSGTQLSVL.

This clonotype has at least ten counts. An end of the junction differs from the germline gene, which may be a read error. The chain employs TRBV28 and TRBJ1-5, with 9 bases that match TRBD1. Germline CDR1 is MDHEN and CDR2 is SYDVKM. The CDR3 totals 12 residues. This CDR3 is CQAGQGNQPQHF. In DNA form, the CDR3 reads TGCCAGGCGGGACAGGGTAATCAGCCCCAGCATTTT.

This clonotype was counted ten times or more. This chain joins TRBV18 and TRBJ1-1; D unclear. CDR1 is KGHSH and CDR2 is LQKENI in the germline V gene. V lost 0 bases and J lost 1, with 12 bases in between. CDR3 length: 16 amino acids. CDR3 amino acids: CASSPPGSPRNTEAFF. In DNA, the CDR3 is TGTGCCAGCTCACCACCGGGATCCCCCCGGAACACTGAAGCTTTCTTT.

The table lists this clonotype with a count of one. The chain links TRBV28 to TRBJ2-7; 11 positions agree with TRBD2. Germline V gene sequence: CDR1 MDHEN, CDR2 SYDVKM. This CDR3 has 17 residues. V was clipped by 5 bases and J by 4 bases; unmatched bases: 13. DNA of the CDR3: TGTGCCAGCAGTGATATAGCGGGAGGGCCATCGGGATACGAGCAGTACTTC. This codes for CASSDIAGGPSGYEQYF.

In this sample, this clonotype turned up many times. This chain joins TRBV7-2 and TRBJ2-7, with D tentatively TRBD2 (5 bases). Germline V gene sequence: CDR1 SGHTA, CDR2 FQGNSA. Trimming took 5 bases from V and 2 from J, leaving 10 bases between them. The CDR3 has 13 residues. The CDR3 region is CASSHTRTYEQYF. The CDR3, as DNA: TGTGCCAGCAGCCACACTAGGACCTACGAGCAGTACTTC.

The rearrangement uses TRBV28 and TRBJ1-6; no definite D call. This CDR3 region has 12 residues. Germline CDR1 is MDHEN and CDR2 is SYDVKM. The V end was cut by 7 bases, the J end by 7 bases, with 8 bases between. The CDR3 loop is CASISVNSPLHF. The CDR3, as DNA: TGTGCCAGCATCTCTGTCAATTCACCCCTCCACTTT.

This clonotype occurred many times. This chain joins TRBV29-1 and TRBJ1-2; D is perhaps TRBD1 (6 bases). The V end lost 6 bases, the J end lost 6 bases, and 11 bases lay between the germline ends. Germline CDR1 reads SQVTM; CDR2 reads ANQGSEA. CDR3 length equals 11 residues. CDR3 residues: CSVWTEHGYTF. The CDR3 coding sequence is TGCAGCGTATGGACAGAGCATGGCTACACCTTC.

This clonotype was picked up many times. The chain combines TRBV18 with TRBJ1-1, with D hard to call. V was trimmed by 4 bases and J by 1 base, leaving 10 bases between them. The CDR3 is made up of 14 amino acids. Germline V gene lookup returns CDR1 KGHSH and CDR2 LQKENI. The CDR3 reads CASSLGAENTEAFF. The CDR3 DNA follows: TGTGCCAGCTCACTGGGAGCGGAGAACACTGAAGCTTTCTTT.